Shown below are 22 T cell receptor beta chains from a single sample sequenced in a study of blood T cell repertoires in COVID-19. TCRdb's table, derived via immunoSEQ multiplex PCR, lists solely in-frame clones and lacks some. Of approximately 390,000 clones listed, around 87% are singletons. Sequencing was done on a sample of peripheral blood. The receptor source for this set is a woman between 55 and 75 years old with COVID-19, enrolled during active disease.

The genes are TRBV5-1 and TRBJ2-7, with 9 bases lining up with TRBD1. This CDR3 is 14 amino acids long. J was trimmed by 6 bases and V by 4 bases; bases with no gene match: 8. In germline, CDR1 is SGHRS, CDR2 YFSETQ. The CDR3 DNA is TGCGCCAGCAGCCACCGGGACAGGGTGGGCGAGCAGTACTTC. Translation: CASSHRDRVGEQYF.

This clone was seen more than once but under ten times. The genes are TRBV7-8 and TRBJ1-5; D gene unclear. V lost 5 bases and J lost 6, with 8 bases in between. This CDR3 is built from 12 residues. The germline CDR1 and CDR2 sequences are SGHVS and FQNEAQ. The CDR3 protein is CASSASSQPQHF. The DNA for the CDR3 is TGTGCCAGCAGCGCGTCGAGTCAGCCCCAGCATTTT.

This clone was detected only a few times. The chain has TRBV2 and TRBJ1-1; tentatively, D is TRBD1 (6 bases). Looked up from germline, CDR1 is SNHLY and CDR2 is FYNNEI. This CDR3 has 14 residues. V shed 6 bases and J shed 1 base, with 12 bases lying between them. CDR3 protein: CASSLQGENTEAFF. CDR3 sequence (DNA): TGTGCCAGCAGCCTACAGGGTGAGAACACTGAAGCTTTCTTT. Combining the CDR3 with reference TRBV2 and TRBJ1-1 gives the whole variable domain EPEVTQTPSHQVTQMGQEVILRCVPISNHLYFYWYRQILGQKVEFLVSFYNNEISEKSEIFDDQFSVERPDGSNFTLKIRSTKLEDSAMYFCASSLQGENTEAFFGQGTRLTVV.

The chain uses TRBV7-7 and TRBJ1-3, with 11 bases matching TRBD1. Germline lookup yields CDR1 SSHAT and CDR2 FNYEAQ (reference sequence). The CDR3 is 16 residues long. The V and J ends lost 4 bases and 1 base, in that order; junction bases with no gene match: 3. CDR3 nucleotide sequence: TGTGCCAGCAGCTCCGGGACAGGGGGTTCTGGAAACACCATATATTTT. This encodes CASSSGTGGSGNTIYF. The entire variable domain, with the rest obtained from reference TRBV7-7 and TRBJ1-3, is as follows: GAGVSQSPRYKVTKRGQDVTLRCDPISSHATLYWYQQALGQGPEFLTYFNYEAQPDKSGLPSDRFSAERPEGSISTLTIQRTEQRDSAMYRCASSSGTGGSGNTIYFGEGSWLTVV.

The chain has TRBV11-1 and TRBJ2-7; 9 nucleotides align to TRBD1. V shed 5 bases and J 6 bases; nucleotides not matched to a gene: 2. The CDR3 runs 12 residues. Germline lookup yields CDR1 SGHAT and CDR2 FQDESV (reference sequence). The CDR3 DNA reads TGTGCCAGCAGCCCGACAGGGGGCGAGCAGTACTTC. Translating it yields CASSPTGGEQYF.

Remarks on this clone: Compared with germline, one end of the junction differs, possibly owing to a read error. The chain is built from TRBV3-1 (or the pseudogene TRBV3-2) and TRBJ1-2; tentatively, D is TRBD1 (6 bases). CDR3 size: 15 residues. Germline V gene sequence: CDR1 LGHDT, CDR2 YNNKEL (reference sequence). The CDR3 spells CASRQEGGSLYGYTF. The CDR3 region has the DNA TGTGCCAGCAGACAAGAGGGGGGATCCCTCTATGGCTACACCTTC.

The chain links TRBV7-2 to TRBJ2-7, with TRBD1 matching over 9 bases. The J segment lost 4 bases and the V segment lost 3 bases, leaving 4 bases of the junction unmatched. Germline-derived CDR1 and CDR2 are SGHTA and FQGNSA. The CDR3 spans 14 residues. The CDR3 loop reads CASSLRQGVYEQYF. The CDR3 DNA reads TGTGCCAGCAGCTTGAGACAGGGGGTATACGAGCAGTACTTC.

This clone was seen just once. The chain employs TRBV28 and TRBJ2-5; 8 nucleotides agree with TRBD1. This CDR3 has 15 residues. Germline values: CDR1 MDHEN, CDR2 SYDVKM. The ends lost 6 bases at V and 5 bases at J; junction bases unmatched: 11. CDR3 in DNA: TGTGCCAGCAGCAATAACAGGGGGAAGGTGGAGACCCAGTACTTC. Protein sequence: CASSNNRGKVETQYF. The entire variable domain, with the rest obtained from reference TRBV28 and TRBJ2-5, is as follows: DVKVTQSSRYLVKRTGEKVFLECVQDMDHENMFWYRQDPGLGLRLIYFSYDVKMKEKGDIPEGYSVSREKKERFSLILESASTNQTSMYLCASSNNRGKVETQYFGPGTRLLVL.

This chain uses TRBV19 with TRBJ1-6; D call uncertain. V lost 2 bases to trimming and J lost 0 bases, with 5 bases between them. Germline CDR1 reads LNHDA; CDR2 reads SQIVND (reference sequence). The CDR3 covers 15 residues. CDR3 amino acids: CASSIKSSYNSPLHF. CDR3 DNA sequence: TGTGCCAGTAGTATAAAGAGCTCCTATAATTCACCCCTCCACTTT.

The chain carries TRBV6-5 and TRBJ1-1, with 9 bases aligning to TRBD1. The V gene end was trimmed by 5 bases and the J gene end by 4 bases; junction bases not matched to a gene: 5. CDR3 length: 14 amino acids. Germline V gives CDR1 MNHEY, CDR2 SVGAGI. The CDR3 loop is CASSPRDRVTEAFF. DNA of the CDR3: TGTGCCAGCAGTCCCCGGGACAGGGTCACTGAAGCTTTCTTT.

CDR3 loop: CASSEGSGQPQHF. The CDR3 bases are TGCGCCAGCAGTGAAGGGTCAGGGCAGCCCCAGCATTTT. The V and J genes are TRBV10-1 and TRBJ1-5; D is possibly TRBD1 (5 bases). V lost 3 bases, J lost 7 bases, and 10 bases lay in between. CDR3 size: 13 residues. The V gene's germline CDR1 is WNHNN and CDR2 SYGVQD (reference sequence).

This clone was counted only a few times. This chain uses TRBV2 with TRBJ1-4; maybe TRBD1 (5 bases). CDR1 SNHLY and CDR2 FYNNEI come from the germline V gene. The CDR3 runs 14 residues. Trimming removed 5 bases from V and 5 bases from J, with 12 bases in between. CDR3 amino acids: CASSPGRSNEKLFF. CDR3 DNA sequence: TGTGCCAGCAGTCCAGGGCGGTCGAATGAAAAACTGTTTTTT.

The chain has TRBV5-4 and TRBJ1-1; 7 bases match TRBD1. There are 13 residues in the CDR3. The junction had 8 bases not matched to a gene; V was cut back by 5 bases and J by 7 bases. Looked up from germline, CDR1 is SGHNT and CDR2 is YYREEE (reference sequence). CDR3 DNA: TGTGCCAGCAGGGTCGGGACAGCCGATGAAGCTTTCTTT. Protein: CASRVGTADEAFF. Using reference TRBV5-4 and TRBJ1-1 for the parts outside the CDR3, the full variable domain is ETGVTQSPTHLIKTRGQQVTLRCSSQSGHNTVSWYQQALGQGPQFIFQYYREEENGRGNFPPRFSGLQFPNYSSELNVNALELDDSALYLCASRVGTADEAFFGQGTRLTVV.

The gene calls are TRBV19 and TRBJ1-5; D remains unclear. CDR1 is LNHDA and CDR2 is SQIVND in the germline V gene (reference sequence). The V end lost 2 bases, the J end lost 5 bases, and 7 bases lay between the germline ends. CDR3 length equals 13 residues. As DNA, the CDR3 is TGTGCCAGTAGTATAATCCGTGATCAGCCCCAGCATTTT. This gives the protein CASSIIRDQPQHF.

The chain employs TRBV7-3 and TRBJ2-5; D is possibly TRBD2 (5 bases). Germline CDR1 and CDR2: SGHTA and FQGTGA. Between the trimmed V and J ends, which lost 8 bases and 9 bases, there was a span of 19 bases. This CDR3 is 13 amino acids long. In DNA, the CDR3 is TGTGCCAGCGGATATAATTATGAGAGGGCCCAGTACTTC. It specifies CASGYNYERAQYF.

V and J are TRBV6-5 and TRBJ1-1; tentative D call: TRBD1 (6 bases). Per germline, CDR1 MNHEY and CDR2 SVGAGI. V lost 6 bases to trimming and J lost 1 base, with 15 bases between them. This CDR3 contains 15 residues. The DNA for the CDR3 is TGTGCCAGCAGCCCAGGGGCACGGGCGAACACTGAAGCTTTCTTT. Protein product: CASSPGARANTEAFF.

This clone has just a few counts. The chain uses TRBV9 and TRBJ1-2; 7 nucleotides agree with TRBD1. V shed 4 bases, J shed 8 bases, and the junction held 2 bases outside the gene matches. Germline CDR1 is SGDLS and CDR2 is YYNGEE. This CDR3 comprises 11 residues. DNA of the CDR3: TGTGCCAGCAGCTCAGGGGGGGGCTACACCTTC. Its protein product is CASSSGGGYTF.

The chain carries TRBV10-3 and TRBJ2-1; TRBD2 matches at 9 bases. The CDR3 covers 14 residues. The V segment lost 7 bases and the J segment 7 bases; nucleotides outside the gene matches: 8. The V gene's germline CDR1 is ENHRY and CDR2 SYGVKD. CDR3 nucleotides: TGTGCCATCAAAGGGAGCGGGGGGCCGAATGAGCAGTTCTTC. Translated, it gives CAIKGSGGPNEQFF.

The chain links TRBV7-9 to TRBJ1-6, with a possible D match to TRBD1 (5 bases). Trimming took off 4 bases at V and 1 base at J, with 11 bases between the two ends. CDR1 and CDR2 (germline): SEHNR, FQNEAQ (reference sequence). This CDR3 region has 16 residues. CDR3 in DNA: TGTGCCAGCAGCTCCAGGGTGATTTCCTATAATTCACCCCTCCACTTT. Its protein product is CASSSRVISYNSPLHF.

The chain employs TRBV9 and TRBJ2-3; D gene ambiguous. V lost 0 bases to trimming and J lost 7 bases, with 12 bases between them. Germline V gene data show CDR1 as SGDLS and CDR2 as YYNGEE. This CDR3 comprises 14 residues. The CDR3 region has the DNA TGTGCCAGCAGCGTAGTACGGATAGCCAATACGCAGTATTTT. Translation gives CASSVVRIANTQYF.

The gene calls are TRBV18 and TRBJ2-6, with D unclear. Trimming left V 2 bases short and J 2 bases short, with 13 bases between. The length of the CDR3 is 17 residues. Germline CDR1 is KGHSH and CDR2 is LQKENI. As DNA, the CDR3 is TGTGCCAGCTCACCAATCACAGTTACGCCTGGGGCCAACGTCCTGACTTTC. Its translation is CASSPITVTPGANVLTF.

The chain carries TRBV6-6 and TRBJ1-4; 8 nucleotides agree with TRBD1. Per the germline V gene, CDR1 is MNHNY and CDR2 is SVGAGI (reference sequence). The V and J ends lost 5 bases and 8 bases, in that order; junction bases with no gene match: 10. This CDR3 comprises 15 residues. CDR3 loop: CASSTRGTGGEKLFF. DNA of the CDR3: TGTGCCAGCAGTACCCGCGGGACAGGCGGGGAAAAACTGTTTTTT.